The next 24 T cell receptor beta chains were all read from a single sample in a study of blood T cell repertoires in COVID-19. Sequencing was performed with immunoSEQ multiplex PCR; in TCRdb, only in-frame clones are kept and a portion is missing. The sample includes about 76,000 clones, about 88% of them seen just once. Input material: peripheral blood. The receptors come from a human donor in a cohort sampled during active COVID-19.

The chain carries TRBV7-3 and TRBJ1-4, with D possibly TRBD1 on 5 matching bases. V was shortened by 4 bases and J by 0 bases, with 9 bases between the two germline ends. CDR1 and CDR2 from the germline V gene are SGHTA and FQGTGA. This CDR3 has 15 amino acids. CDR3 protein: CASSSTGSTNEKLFF. The CDR3, as DNA: TGTGCCAGCAGCTCTACAGGCTCAACTAATGAAAAACTGTTTTTT.

This chain uses TRBV6-2 or TRBV6-3 with TRBJ2-3; 11 nucleotides line up with TRBD2. V dropped 5 bases and J dropped 0; count of bases not matched to a gene: 7. This CDR3 comprises 17 residues. CDR1 MNHEY and CDR2 SVGEGT come from the germline V gene. The CDR3 region is CASSGTSGGASTDTQYF. Here the CDR3 DNA reads TGTGCCAGCAGTGGCACTAGCGGGGGAGCTAGCACAGATACGCAGTATTTT.

The chain employs TRBV5-1 and TRBJ2-3; 7 positions match TRBD2. The CDR3 spans 17 residues. Germline loops: CDR1 SGHRS, CDR2 YFSETQ. After removal of 0 bases from V and 7 bases from J, the junction contained 14 bases not matched to a gene. CDR3 amino acids: CASSLGSSGAAGNTQYF. The CDR3 nucleotides are TGCGCCAGCAGCTTGGGTTCCAGCGGGGCCGCCGGGAATACGCAGTATTTT.

The genes are TRBV6-5 and TRBJ2-3; 7 bases map to TRBD2. The V and J ends lost 5 bases and 4 bases, in that order; junction bases with no gene match: 6. CDR1 and CDR2 (germline): MNHEY, SVGAGI. The CDR3 runs 14 residues. The CDR3: CASSKRGSSDTQYF. The CDR3 nucleotides read TGTGCCAGCAGTAAACGCGGGAGTTCAGATACGCAGTATTTT.

The table lists this clone with a count of one. This chain links TRBV5-1 with TRBJ2-3; no definite D call. Trimming removed 0 bases at V and 8 bases at J, with 19 bases between. CDR1 SGHRS and CDR2 YFSETQ come from the germline V gene. This CDR3 spans 16 amino acids. The CDR3 region has the DNA TGCGCCAGCAGCTTGGATCCTTCAACCCCCAGAGGTACGCAGTATTTT. Translation: CASSLDPSTPRGTQYF.

The chain recombines TRBV5-4 with TRBJ1-4; 8 nucleotides line up with TRBD1. V was pared by 5 bases and J by 7 bases, with 4 bases of the junction left unmatched. Germline V gene data show CDR1 as SGHNT and CDR2 as YYREEE (reference sequence). The CDR3 loop spans 13 amino acids. CDR3 protein: CASRKTGVEKLFF. In nucleotides, the CDR3 is TGTGCCAGCAGGAAGACAGGGGTTGAAAAACTGTTTTTT.

This rearrangement joins TRBV28 to TRBJ1-4; 9 bases map to TRBD1. This CDR3 comprises 13 residues. The V and J ends lost 10 bases and 7 bases, in that order; junction bases with no gene match: 7. Germline V gene sequence: CDR1 MDHEN, CDR2 SYDVKM. CDR3 DNA sequence: TGTGCCACTAAAAGGACAGGGGTTGAAAAACTGTTTTTT. Its protein is CATKRTGVEKLFF.

The J gene is TRBJ2-5, the V gene TRBV2; a weak D match, TRBD2 (5 bases). CDR3 length: 12 amino acids. The germline gives CDR1 SNHLY, CDR2 FYNNEI. Between the trimmed V and J ends, which lost 6 bases and 5 bases, there was a span of 10 bases. In DNA, the CDR3 is TGTGCCAGCAGGGAGGACGGTGAGACCCAGTACTTC. This sequence encodes CASREDGETQYF.

J is TRBJ2-2 and V is TRBV2; 12 bases map to TRBD2. Germline V gives CDR1 SNHLY, CDR2 FYNNEI. Trimming removed 3 bases from V and 0 bases from J; junction bases left unmatched: 5. The CDR3 runs to 18 residues. CDR3 protein: CASSDASGGAPNTGELFF. Here the CDR3 DNA reads TGTGCCAGCAGTGACGCTAGCGGGGGGGCTCCGAACACCGGGGAGCTGTTTTTT.

The gene calls are TRBV3-1 (or the pseudogene TRBV3-2) and TRBJ2-5, with D unresolved. V shed 0 bases and J shed 5 bases, with 4 bases lying between them. The CDR3 is made up of 12 amino acids. In germline, CDR1 is LGHDT, CDR2 YNNKEL (reference sequence). In DNA form, the CDR3 reads TGTGCCAGCAGCCAAGATCAGGAGACCCAGTACTTC. Translating gives CASSQDQETQYF.

The rearrangement joins TRBV30 to TRBJ1-1; D is unclear. The CDR3 is made up of 14 amino acids. With 3 bases removed from V and 3 bases from J, the gap between germline ends came to 14 bases. Germline lookup yields CDR1 GTSNPN and CDR2 SVGIG (reference sequence). CDR3 nucleotide sequence: TGTGCCTGGAGCTGGGAGGACGGGTACACTGAAGCTTTCTTT. Its translation is CAWSWEDGYTEAFF.

This clone was counted a few times. This rearrangement joins TRBV28 to TRBJ1-3; 9 nucleotides match TRBD1. Germline V CDR1 and CDR2: MDHEN, SYDVKM. The CDR3 loop spans 14 amino acids. Unmatched junction bases numbered 0, after V lost 6 bases and J lost 0 bases. The CDR3 sequence: CASRQGASGNTIYF. The CDR3 region has the DNA TGTGCCAGCAGACAGGGGGCCTCTGGAAACACCATATATTTT.

This rearrangement joins TRBV24-1 to TRBJ1-1, with D unclear. The V gene's germline CDR1 is KGHDR and CDR2 SFDVKD. V was pared by 8 bases and J by 2 bases, with 11 bases between. This CDR3 spans 13 amino acids. The CDR3 DNA reads as TGTGCCACCACGGACTGGACCAACACTGAAGCTTTCTTT. Translated, it gives CATTDWTNTEAFF.

This rearrangement joins TRBV9 to TRBJ1-6, with D uncertain. V lost 0 bases and J lost 0, with 7 bases in between. Germline V CDR1 and CDR2: SGDLS, YYNGEE. The CDR3 contains 16 residues. The DNA for the CDR3 is TGTGCCAGCAGCGTAGCTCCCAGCTCCTATAATTCACCCCTCCACTTT. Amino acid sequence: CASSVAPSSYNSPLHF.

This clone was counted many times. The chain combines TRBV2 with TRBJ1-2; D gene ambiguous. The V end was cut by 1 base, the J end by 8 bases, with 20 bases between. Germline V gene lookup returns CDR1 SNHLY and CDR2 FYNNEI. The CDR3 has 16 amino acids. CDR3 sequence reads: CASSEDGPGAAGGYTF. The CDR3 region has the DNA TGTGCCAGCAGTGAAGACGGGCCGGGAGCCGCGGGGGGCTACACCTTC.

This chain uses TRBV29-1 with TRBJ2-3, with 11 bases fitting TRBD2. V lost 5 bases, J lost 0 bases, and 10 bases stayed unmatched. This CDR3 comprises 17 residues. The V gene's germline CDR1 is SQVTM and CDR2 ANQGSEA. CDR3: CSVSGGLAGSSTDTQYF. The CDR3 region has the DNA TGCAGCGTTTCGGGAGGACTAGCGGGTTCGAGCACAGATACGCAGTATTTT.

The CDR3 region is CASRALQGKATDTQYF. The CDR3 DNA is TGTGCCAGCAGGGCCCTTCAGGGGAAGGCCACAGATACGCAGTATTTT. The gene calls are TRBV9 and TRBJ2-3, with a possible D match to TRBD1 (6 bases). The CDR3 has 16 residues. The germline V gene has CDR1 SGDLS and CDR2 YYNGEE. The V and J ends lost 5 bases and 2 bases respectively, with 18 bases between them.

This chain connects TRBV19 to TRBJ2-1; TRBD1 might be the D (6 bases). This CDR3 spans 15 amino acids. The V and J ends lost 3 bases and 6 bases respectively, with 15 bases between them. Germline V lookup: CDR1 LNHDA, CDR2 SQIVND (reference sequence). CDR3 nucleotides: TGTGCCAGTAGTATCGGCAGGGGATTCCTCAATGAGCAGTTCTTC. It codes for CASSIGRGFLNEQFF.

The V gene is TRBV10-3, the J gene TRBJ2-3; 11 positions agree with TRBD2. The CDR3 has 16 amino acids. CDR1 is ENHRY, CDR2 SYGVKD, per germline. After removal of 7 bases from V and 2 bases from J, the junction contained 8 bases not matched to a gene. CDR3 nucleotides: TGTGCCATCAATTCGGTTAGCGGGGGGGCCACAGATACGCAGTATTTT. Translating gives CAINSVSGGATDTQYF.

This chain uses TRBV4-2 with TRBJ2-5; TRBD1 might be the D (6 bases). Trimming left V 0 bases short and J 5 bases short, with 16 bases between. The CDR3 length is 16 residues. Germline V CDR1 and CDR2: LGHNA, YNFKEQ. The CDR3 DNA is TGTGCCAGCAGCCAAGAAGGGGCAGGGGACCGCGAGACCCAGTACTTC. Translation gives CASSQEGAGDRETQYF.

The gene calls are TRBV29-1 and TRBJ1-1, with D possibly being TRBD1 (6 bases). This CDR3 comprises 14 residues. Deletions cut 3 bases from V and 3 bases from J, with 14 bases between. Germline CDR1 SQVTM, CDR2 ANQGSEA. CDR3 DNA: TGCAGCGTTGATGTAGGCAGGGGATACACTGAAGCTTTCTTT. It is translated as CSVDVGRGYTEAFF.

The chain recombines TRBV5-1 with TRBJ2-7; 7 bases agree with TRBD2. Trimming cost V 6 bases and J 2 bases; bases outside gene matches: 11. Germline CDR1 is SGHRS and CDR2 is YFSETQ. The CDR3 has 15 amino acids. For the CDR3, the DNA is TGCGCCAGCAAAACTAGCGCAACTACTACCTACGAGCAGTACTTC. This codes for CASKTSATTTYEQYF.

A few counts support this clone. CDR3 bases: TGTGCCACCAGTGACCCCCAAGGGGCCTACGAGCAGTACTTC. This encodes CATSDPQGAYEQYF. The rearrangement links TRBV24-1 to TRBJ2-7, with a weak D call TRBD1 (5 bases). Germline CDR1 reads KGHDR; CDR2 reads SFDVKD. V dropped 4 bases and J dropped 2 bases, with 11 bases sitting between them. The CDR3 has 14 amino acids.

This clone occurred a few times. The CDR3 sequence: CASSQGRGLPGRGTQYF. CDR3 nucleotide sequence: TGTGCCAGCAGCCAAGGAAGGGGACTACCGGGTAGAGGTACGCAGTATTTT. The chain joins TRBV3-1 (or the pseudogene TRBV3-2) to TRBJ2-3; 7 bases agree with TRBD2. The CDR3 contains 17 residues. The V segment lost 1 base and the J segment 8 bases; nucleotides outside the gene matches: 15. Germline assignment: CDR1 LGHDT and CDR2 YNNKEL (reference sequence).